This TCR beta chain was profiled in a study of blood T cell repertoires in COVID-19. Study details: Samples representing acute and convalescent COVID-19 were sourced from the United States, Italy and Spain.

Per the germline V gene, CDR1 is SGHTA and CDR2 is FQGNSA. V was pared by 2 bases and J by 4 bases, with 9 bases between. This CDR3 is built from 14 residues. This clone was counted a few times. Profiled with immunoSEQ multiplex PCR; TCRdb holds only in-frame clones, not every one. The sample records tens of thousands of clones, roughly 72% being singletons. Sequencing was carried out using peripheral blood. This TCR was sampled from a woman aged 60-75 years in a cohort sampled during active or convalescent COVID-19. The V and J genes are TRBV7-2 and TRBJ1-5; D unresolved. The CDR3 loop is CASSLSARNQPQHF. The CDR3 DNA is TGTGCCAGCAGCTTATCGGCGAGGAATCAGCCCCAGCATTTT.